The 6 T cell receptor beta chains in this list originate from one sample, sequenced in a study of T cell repertoires in cytomegalovirus infection. TCRdb analysed the reads with MiXCR anew, one entry per CDR3 protein. The sample yields under 95,000 distinct CDR3 sequences, under 4.5% seen once. The specimen was PBMCs. These receptors were collected from a human donor in good health (CMV status not recorded). Some clones in this sample may be carry-over from other donors' samples.

This clonotype was seen repeatedly, ten times or more. The rearrangement joins TRBV7-8 to TRBJ2-7, with D unclear. Germline V lookup: CDR1 SGHVS, CDR2 FQNEAQ. Deletions cut 4 bases from V and 3 bases from J, with 10 bases between. CDR3 size: 13 residues. The CDR3, as DNA: TGTGCCAGCAGCTCGGACGGAAGCTACGAGCAGTACTTC. This encodes CASSSDGSYEQYF.

This clonotype was observed at least ten times. CDR3: CASRMGGELFF. CDR3 sequence (DNA): TGTGCCAGCAGGATGGGCGGGGAGCTGTTTTTT. This chain links TRBV7-8 with TRBJ2-2; D not resolved. The CDR3 has 11 residues. Germline V lookup: CDR1 SGHVS, CDR2 FQNEAQ. The ends were cut back, 6 bases at V and 7 bases at J, with 6 bases in the middle. The variable domain in full, completed from reference TRBV7-8 and TRBJ2-2, reads GAGVSQSPRYKVAKRGQDVALRCDPISGHVSLFWYQQALGQGPEFLTYFQNEAQLDKSGLPSDRFFAERPEGSVSTLKIQRTQQEDSAVYLCASRMGGELFFGEGSRLTVL.

This clonotype has a count of ten or more. V gene TRBV7-2 combines with J gene TRBJ1-2, with D perhaps matching TRBD1 (6 bases). Trimming took off 2 bases at V and 3 bases at J, with 10 bases between the two ends. The CDR3 is 14 amino acids. From germline, CDR1 is SGHTA and CDR2 FQGNSA. This CDR3 is CASSLRTVDYGYTF. The DNA for the CDR3 is TGTGCCAGCAGCTTAAGGACAGTTGACTATGGCTACACCTTC.

This clonotype was seen at least ten times. The gene calls are TRBV7-2 and TRBJ2-2; D gene ambiguous. The CDR3 sequence is 15 residues long. With 2 bases removed from V and 1 base from J, the gap between germline ends came to 8 bases. The germline V gene encodes CDR1 SGHTA and CDR2 FQGNSA. The CDR3: CASSLTGVNTGELFF. The CDR3 DNA follows: TGTGCCAGCAGCTTAACTGGGGTGAACACCGGGGAGCTGTTTTTT.

In this sample, this clonotype turned up many times. V is TRBV28 and J is TRBJ2-7; D tentatively reads TRBD1 or TRBD2 (6 bases each). V was pared by 7 bases and J by 0 bases, with 13 bases between. There are 14 residues in the CDR3. In germline, CDR1 is MDHEN, CDR2 SYDVKM. The CDR3 DNA follows: TGTGCCAGCATTCCTCGGGGGCGCTCCTACGAGCAGTACTTC. Amino acid sequence: CASIPRGRSYEQYF.

This clonotype was counted many times. The chain carries TRBV11-2 and TRBJ2-1; D not certain. Germline loops: CDR1 SGHAT, CDR2 FQNNGV. V was cut by 1 base and J by 8 bases, with 15 bases left in between. This CDR3 is built from 15 residues. The CDR3 reads CASSLGGSSGHEQFF. DNA for the CDR3: TGTGCCAGCAGCTTAGGTGGTAGCAGTGGGCATGAGCAGTTCTTC.